This T cell receptor (beta chain) appears in the sequencing data of a study of T cells in Graves' hyperthyroidism and ophthalmopathy. Whole-study context: The authors collected peripheral blood at initial diagnosis, before any treatment. Points from the study as a whole: Through a model of 13 V-J features, ophthalmopathy was separated from stable hyperthyroidism.

Comments on this clonotype: The target antigen is unknown. A junction boundary mismatches the germline segment, possibly from a read error.

It was RNA transcripts that yielded the amplified TCR beta CDR3 regions. During a first-round RT-PCR of the TCR CDR3, the HTBI primer set was used. MiXCR was run by TCRdb on the multiplex PCR reads, yielding one entry per CDR3 protein. The sample carries roughly 500,000 distinct CDR3 sequences, about 15% recorded once. Hyperthyroidism had been newly diagnosed in patients aged 18 to 65, and its duration was under 2 months. This TCR was sampled from a woman in her 30s with Graves' hyperthyroidism that later progressed to Graves' ophthalmopathy. Sequencing was carried out using blood.

The CDR3 DNA sequence: TGTGCCAACTCACCACCCGAGGATGCAAGTCAACAGCCCCAGCATTTT. It is translated as CANSPPEDASQQPQHF. The V call is TRBV18, the J call TRBJ1-5; D ambiguous. Germline loops: CDR1 KGHSH, CDR2 LQKENI. CDR3 length: 16 amino acids.